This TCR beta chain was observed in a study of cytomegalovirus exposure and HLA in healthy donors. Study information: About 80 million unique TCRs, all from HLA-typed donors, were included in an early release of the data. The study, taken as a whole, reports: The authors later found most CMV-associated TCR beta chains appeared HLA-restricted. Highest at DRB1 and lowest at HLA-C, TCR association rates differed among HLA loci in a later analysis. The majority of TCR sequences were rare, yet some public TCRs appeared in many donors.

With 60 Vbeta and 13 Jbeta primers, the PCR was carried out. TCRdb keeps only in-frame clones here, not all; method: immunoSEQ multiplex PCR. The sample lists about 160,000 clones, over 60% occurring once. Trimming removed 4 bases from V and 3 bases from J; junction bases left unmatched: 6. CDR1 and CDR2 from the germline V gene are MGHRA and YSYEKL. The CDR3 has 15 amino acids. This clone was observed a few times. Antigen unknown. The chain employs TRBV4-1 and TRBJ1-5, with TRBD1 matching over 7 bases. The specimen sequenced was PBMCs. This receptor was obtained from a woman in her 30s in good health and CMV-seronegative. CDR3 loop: CASSLRDRPNQPQHF. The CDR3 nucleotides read TGCGCCAGCAGCCTTCGGGACAGACCCAATCAGCCCCAGCATTTT.